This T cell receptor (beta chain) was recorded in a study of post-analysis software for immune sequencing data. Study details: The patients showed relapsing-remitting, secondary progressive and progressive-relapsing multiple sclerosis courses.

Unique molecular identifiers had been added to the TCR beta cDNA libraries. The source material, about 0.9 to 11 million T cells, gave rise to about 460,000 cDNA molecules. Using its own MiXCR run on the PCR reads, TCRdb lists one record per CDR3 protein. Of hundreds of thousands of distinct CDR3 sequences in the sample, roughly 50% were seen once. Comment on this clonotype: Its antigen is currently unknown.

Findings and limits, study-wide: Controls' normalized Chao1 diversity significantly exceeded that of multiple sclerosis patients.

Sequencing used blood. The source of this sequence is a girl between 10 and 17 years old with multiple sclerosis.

The CDR3 nucleotides are TGTGCCAGCAGTGCCCAGGGGGGAGTGGGCTCCTACGAGCAGTACTTC. Translating it yields CASSAQGGVGSYEQYF. This chain connects TRBV7-9 to TRBJ2-7; maybe TRBD1 (7 bases). V was shortened by 6 bases and J by 0 bases, with 18 bases between the two germline ends. The CDR3 sequence is 16 residues long. Germline assignment: CDR1 SEHNR and CDR2 FQNEAQ (reference sequence).